The 20 T cell receptor beta chains below come from one sample, sequenced in a study of T cell responses to AZD1222 COVID-19 vaccine. Clones were sequenced by immunoSEQ multiplex PCR, and TCRdb holds only the in-frame ones, with some missing. This table holds roughly 140,000 clones, around 89% found once. The specimen comprised peripheral blood, sampled on day 0 of MenACWY control vaccination. These receptors all stem from an adult in good health.

This chain connects TRBV6-6 to TRBJ2-1; TRBD2 matches 7 bases. The junction had 7 bases not matched to a gene; V was cut back by 4 bases and J by 4 bases. The CDR3 has 15 amino acids. CDR1 MNHNY and CDR2 SVGAGI come from the germline V gene (reference sequence). CDR3 loop: CASSSPGSGYNEQFF. The CDR3 DNA follows: TGTGCCAGCAGTTCCCCCGGTAGCGGGTACAATGAGCAGTTCTTC.

V is TRBV19 and J is TRBJ1-1; D gene ambiguous. This CDR3 has 13 amino acids. Per the germline V gene, CDR1 is LNHDA and CDR2 is SQIVND (reference sequence). The germline V and J ends were trimmed by 6 bases and 0 bases, with 8 bases remaining between them. The CDR3 DNA follows: TGTGCCAGTAGGAGTACTATGAACACTGAAGCTTTCTTT. Translation: CASRSTMNTEAFF.

The chain joins TRBV9 to TRBJ2-1, with D unclear. CDR3 length: 15 residues. The V and J ends lost 0 bases and 5 bases respectively, with 12 bases between them. CDR1 and CDR2 (germline): SGDLS, YYNGEE. CDR3 loop: CASSVAIRANNEQFF. The CDR3 nucleotides are TGTGCCAGCAGCGTAGCAATTAGAGCGAACAATGAGCAGTTCTTC.

The rearrangement uses TRBV11-2 and TRBJ1-3; D is unclear. V was clipped by 5 bases and J by 2 bases, with 10 bases between them. CDR1 and CDR2 (germline): SGHAT, FQNNGV. This CDR3 region has 14 residues. This chain's CDR3 is CASSRTTPGNTIYF. The DNA for the CDR3 is TGTGCCAGCAGCCGAACGACCCCTGGAAACACCATATATTTT. Variable domain in full (rest from reference TRBV11-2 and TRBJ1-3): EAGVAQSPRYKIIEKRQSVAFWCNPISGHATLYWYQQILGQGPKLLIQFQNNGVVDDSQLPKDRFSAERLKGVDSTLKIQPAKLEDSAVYLCASSRTTPGNTIYFGEGSWLTVV.

This chain links TRBV6-5 with TRBJ1-2; 7 bases match TRBD1. The J segment lost 7 bases and the V segment lost 4 bases, leaving 9 bases of the junction unmatched. Germline CDR1 is MNHEY and CDR2 is SVGAGI. This CDR3 is built from 14 residues. CDR3 sequence reads: CASSSTGRVSGYTF. The DNA of the CDR3 is TGTGCCAGCAGTTCGACAGGGCGGGTCTCTGGCTACACCTTC.

The V call is TRBV12-5, the J call TRBJ2-5, with a tentative D call TRBD1 (6 bases). Germline CDR1 reads LGHNT; CDR2 reads FRNRAP. V was clipped by 5 bases and J by 5 bases, with 21 bases between them. The length of the CDR3 is 16 residues. The CDR3 nucleotides are TGTGCTAGTGGTCAGGACAGTTGGGATACGCGGGAGACCCAGTACTTC. As protein: CASGQDSWDTRETQYF.

There are a few counts of this clone. V and J are TRBV3-1 (or the pseudogene TRBV3-2) and TRBJ2-5; no firm D call. CDR3 length equals 10 residues. Germline V CDR1 and CDR2: LGHDT, YNNKEL (reference sequence). With 8 bases removed from V and 4 bases from J, the gap between germline ends came to 5 bases. The CDR3 DNA reads as TGTGCCAGCGGACCAGAGACCCAGTACTTC. This sequence encodes CASGPETQYF.

The genes are TRBV5-6 and TRBJ1-5; weak D call: TRBD1 (5 bases). Germline CDR1 is SGHDT and CDR2 is YYEEEE. The V and J ends lost 2 bases and 3 bases respectively, with 9 bases between them. This CDR3 is built from 14 residues. CDR3 protein: CASSFTGTNQPQHF. For the CDR3, the DNA is TGTGCCAGCAGCTTTACCGGGACCAATCAGCCCCAGCATTTT.

The chain employs TRBV7-2 and TRBJ1-1; possibly TRBD1 for D (5 bases). The ends were cut back, 2 bases at V and 5 bases at J, with 12 bases in the middle. The germline V gene encodes CDR1 SGHTA and CDR2 FQGNSA. CDR3 length: 14 amino acids. The CDR3 sequence: CASSLMGDGTEAFF. CDR3 DNA: TGTGCCAGCAGCTTAATGGGGGATGGGACTGAAGCTTTCTTT.

This chain connects TRBV7-2 to TRBJ2-7; 11 bases agree with TRBD2. V was pared by 4 bases and J by 5 bases, with 7 bases of the junction left unmatched. Germline assignment: CDR1 SGHTA and CDR2 FQGNSA. The CDR3 has 15 residues. The CDR3 protein is CASSSGLAAANEQYF. As DNA, the CDR3 is TGTGCCAGCAGCTCGGGACTAGCGGCAGCCAACGAGCAGTACTTC.

This chain joins TRBV6-2 or TRBV6-3 and TRBJ2-1, with D possibly matching TRBD2 (6 bases). This CDR3 spans 15 amino acids. Per germline, CDR1 MNHEY and CDR2 SVGEGT. V was shortened by 4 bases and J by 2 bases, with 12 bases between the two germline ends. The CDR3, as DNA: TGTGCCAGCAGTTTCGGAGCGGGTCCCTACAATGAGCAGTTCTTC. This sequence encodes CASSFGAGPYNEQFF.

The chain has TRBV3-1 (or the pseudogene TRBV3-2) and TRBJ1-4; D perhaps matches TRBD1 (5 bases). V lost 0 bases, J lost 5 bases, and 22 bases lay in between. There are 19 residues in the CDR3. Per germline, CDR1 LGHDT and CDR2 YNNKEL (reference sequence). CDR3 sequence (DNA): TGTGCCAGCAGCCAAGAGTATTGGGCTTTGGGGACGGAAAATGAAAAACTGTTTTTT. It is translated as CASSQEYWALGTENEKLFF.

This clone was picked up a small number of times. J is TRBJ2-1 and V is TRBV21-1. TRBV21-1 is shown as a pseudogene. This CDR3 is built from 14 residues. CDR3 amino acids: CASRPPGTRDEQFF. In nucleotides, the CDR3 is TGTGCCAGCAGGCCCCCGGGGACCCGGGATGAGCAGTTCTTC.

This clone appeared once. This chain uses TRBV4-1 with TRBJ2-7; no clear D gene. The CDR3 covers 13 residues. The V end lost 1 base, the J end lost 6 bases, and 10 bases lay between the germline ends. Germline V gene data show CDR1 as MGHRA and CDR2 as YSYEKL. CDR3 region: CASSQVLGFEQYF. The DNA for the CDR3 is TGCGCCAGCAGCCAAGTGCTGGGGTTCGAGCAGTACTTC.

This rearrangement joins TRBV3-1 (or the pseudogene TRBV3-2) to TRBJ2-2; possibly TRBD2 for D (6 bases). The CDR3 totals 15 residues. V was shortened by 0 bases and J by 7 bases, with 12 bases between the two germline ends. Germline CDR1 reads LGHDT; CDR2 reads YNNKEL (reference sequence). CDR3 DNA sequence: TGTGCCAGCAGCCAAGACCGGGGGTCGAGCGGGGAGCTGTTTTTT. Its translation is CASSQDRGSSGELFF.

The CDR3 DNA is TGTGCCAGCAGCCCCTGGGGAGGTAGCAATCAGCCCCAGCATTTT. As protein: CASSPWGGSNQPQHF. V and J are TRBV7-2 and TRBJ1-5; no firm D call. This CDR3 has 15 residues. Looked up from germline, CDR1 is SGHTA and CDR2 is FQGNSA. V gave up 5 bases and J gave up 0 bases, with 11 bases separating them.

V usage is TRBV30 and J usage is TRBJ1-5; no clear D gene. V lost 2 bases and J 3 bases, leaving 8 bases between the germline ends. The CDR3 has 13 residues. The germline V gene has CDR1 GTSNPN and CDR2 SVGIG (reference sequence). This chain's CDR3 is CAWSFRNNQPQHF. DNA of the CDR3: TGTGCCTGGAGTTTTCGGAACAATCAGCCCCAGCATTTT.

The chain uses TRBV5-8 and TRBJ1-5; possibly TRBD1 for D (5 bases). Germline V gene data show CDR1 as SGHTS and CDR2 as YDEGEE. Trimming took off 6 bases at V and 2 bases at J, with 24 bases between the two ends. The CDR3 length is 18 residues. CDR3 sequence (DNA): TGTGCCAGCATCCACGGAAGGGGCCTAGTCTATCGCAATCAGCCCCAGCATTTT. Amino acids: CASIHGRGLVYRNQPQHF.

The chain carries TRBV18 and TRBJ2-5; TRBD2 aligns across 9 bases. Losses at the gene ends were 4 bases for V and 5 bases for J; bases not matched to a gene: 17. The CDR3 consists of 18 residues. Germline V CDR1 and CDR2: KGHSH, LQKENI. The CDR3 region is CASSLQGLAGSLEETQYF. The CDR3 DNA reads TGTGCCAGCTCACTACAAGGTCTAGCGGGGAGCCTCGAGGAGACCCAGTACTTC. The variable domain in full, completed from reference TRBV18 and TRBJ2-5, reads NAGVMQNPRHLVRRRGQEARLRCSPMKGHSHVYWYRQLPEEGLKFMVYLQKENIIDESGMPKERFSAEFPKEGPSILRIQQVVRGDSAAYFCASSLQGLAGSLEETQYFGPGTRLLVL.

The chain is built from TRBV6-1 and TRBJ1-1, with 7 bases identical to TRBD1. The junction had 20 bases not matched to a gene; V was cut back by 2 bases and J by 2 bases. CDR1 is MNHNS, CDR2 SASEGT, per germline. The CDR3 is 20 amino acids. CDR3 nucleotides: TGTGCCAGCAGTGAAAGTCTAGGGGGCCTTAGGGTTTCTTTTAACACTGAAGCTTTCTTT. Translation gives CASSESLGGLRVSFNTEAFF.